Listed below are T cell receptor beta chains from one sample, sequenced in a study of cytomegalovirus exposure and HLA in healthy donors. Libraries were prepared by immunoSEQ multiplex PCR; TCRdb keeps only in-frame clonotypes and omits some of them. The repertoire consists of around 60,000 clones, with 70% to 80% occurring once and the leading ten covering 51%. The sequencing sample was made of PBMCs. All receptors come from a man aged 50 to 60 in good health and CMV-seropositive. Each CDR3 is given with its conserved first and last residue. The order of the fields is J gene, D gene, V gene, clone size, CDR3 DNA, CDR3 protein. The D gene is left open where the match is weak. Size tells how often a clone was seen (once, few, many) or the class of an expanded clone, and some rows leave it out.

TRBJ1-4	-	TRBV7-6	few	TGTGCCAGCAGCTTACAGGGGGAAAAACTGTTTTTT	CASSLQGEKLFF
TRBJ2-7	TRBD2	TRBV27	-	TGTGCCAGCAGGGCTAGCGGATCCTACGAGCAGTACTTC	CASRASGSYEQYF
TRBJ1-2	-	TRBV7-9	-	TGTGCCAGCAGCTTAGAATCGAGGTTTACTGGCTACACCTTC	CASSLESRFTGYTF
TRBJ2-7	TRBD1	TRBV5-1	once	TGCGCCAGCAGCTTCCGGGACAGGGGGCACGAGCAGTACTTC	CASSFRDRGHEQYF
TRBJ1-6	TRBD1	TRBV13	-	TGTGCCAGCAGCTTAGATGGGACAGGGGGTTCACCCCTCCACTTT	CASSLDGTGGSPLHF
TRBJ2-2	TRBD1	TRBV2	few	TGTGCCAGCAGTGGGGGACAGGGGGCGATCGGGGAGCTGTTTTTT	CASSGGQGAIGELFF
TRBJ1-1	-	TRBV6-5	-	TGTGCCAGCAGTTACGCCGGACAGACTGAAGCTTTCTTT	CASSYAGQTEAFF
TRBJ2-1	TRBD2	TRBV7-6	-	TGTGCCAGCAGCTCCGGGACTAGCGGTTACAATGAGCAGTTCTTC	CASSSGTSGYNEQFF
TRBJ2-1	TRBD2	TRBV7-6	once	TGTGCCAGCGGTCAGCGGGAGTACAATGAGCAGTTCTTC	CASGQREYNEQFF
TRBJ2-7	TRBD2	TRBV30	-	TGTGCCTGGACCTATAGGGGACTAGCGGGAGACGAGCAGTACTTC	CAWTYRGLAGDEQYF
TRBJ1-5	-	TRBV19	-	TGTGCCAGTAGTAGGTTGTCAGGAGGAGGGAGCAATCAGCCCCAGCATTTT	CASSRLSGGGSNQPQHF
TRBJ2-7	TRBD1	TRBV19	-	TGTGCCAGTAGTCTTGACAGGGAGTCCTACGAGCAGTACTTC	CASSLDRESYEQYF
TRBJ2-7	TRBD1	TRBV6-1	-	TGTGCCAGCACCCGGGACAGCGAGCAGTACTTC	CASTRDSEQYF
TRBJ1-3	-	TRBV19	-	TGTGCCAGTAGTATCGGTTACAGACCCTCCCGGAGGCCTTACTCTGGAAACACCATATATTTT	CASSIGYRPSRRPYSGNTIYF
TRBJ1-4	-	TRBV5-1	-	TGCGCCAGCAGCGCCTCAGGGTACCCTAATGAAAAACTGTTTTTT	CASSASGYPNEKLFF
TRBJ1-2	-	TRBV6-6	-	TGTGCCAGCAGTTTTCGCACAGAAGGGGTGGAAGGCTACACCTTC	CASSFRTEGVEGYTF
TRBJ2-1	TRBD2	TRBV30	-	TGTGCACAGCCTCCGGGACTAGAGGGGGATGAGCAGTTCTTC	CAQPPGLEGDEQFF
TRBJ2-5	-	TRBV15	-	TGTGCCACCAGCCACCGAGGCGCTAAGGGGGGGGAGACCCAGTACTTC	CATSHRGAKGGETQYF
TRBJ2-2	-	TRBV4-3	-	TGCGCCAGCAGCCAGGCAGTAGGGGCCACCGGGGAGCTGTTTTTT	CASSQAVGATGELFF
TRBJ2-5	TRBD2	TRBV5-1	-	TGCGCCAGCTACCGCGGGAGTGGCCAAGAGACCCAGTACTTC	CASYRGSGQETQYF
TRBJ2-1	-	TRBV6-1	-	TGTGCCAGCGGCAGCTCCTACAATGAGCAGTTCTTC	CASGSSYNEQFF
TRBJ1-4	-	TRBV2	-	TGTGCCAGCAGTGTTGCGGGAGCAACTAATGAAAAACTGTTTTTT	CASSVAGATNEKLFF